This TCR beta chain comes out of a study of identical twins. CDR1 SGHAT and CDR2 FQNNGV come from the germline V gene. The CDR3 covers 17 residues. V was pared by 0 bases and J by 0 bases, with 12 bases between. TCRdb used MiXCR to reprocess the 5' RACE reads, holding one entry per CDR3 protein. The table lists 450,000 or so distinct CDR3 sequences, 14% of them singletons, with 0.5% to 0.65% in the top ten. Separately, the same data were catalogued under a study of yellow fever vaccine responses in identical twins. From that report: Reportedly, the T cell response mounted by twins to vaccine seemed partly convergent, partly personalized.

This chain joins TRBV11-2 and TRBJ2-1; D possibly corresponds to TRBD2 (6 bases). Sequencing was performed on CD4+ T cells sorted from blood. This sequence was found in a woman between 18 and 29 years old in good health. The CDR3 here is CASSLDPAGSSYNEQFF. DNA for the CDR3: TGTGCCAGCAGCTTAGATCCAGCGGGTAGCTCCTACAATGAGCAGTTCTTC.